This T cell receptor (beta chain) was recovered during a study of OX40 agonist ivuxolimab in advanced cancers. About the study as a whole: Ivuxolimab was a fully human IgG2 agonistic monoclonal antibody targeting the costimulatory receptor OX40 (CD134). Intravenous ivuxolimab was administered to patients every 2 weeks at six dose levels: 0.01, 0.1, 0.3, 1.5, 3 and 10 mg/kg. Of the 50 to 55 dose-escalation patients, hepatocellular carcinoma was present in about 19, melanoma in approximately 15, renal cell carcinoma in 9 and head and neck cancer in 9. In the dose-escalation cohort, 70% to 85% of patients were male, and the mean age was roughly 60 years, with a range of roughly 20 to 79. Prior anti-PD-1, anti-PD-L1 or anti-CTLA-4 therapy was permitted, and approximately 40% of dose-escalation patients had received checkpoint inhibitors. Partial responses occurred in three dose-escalation patients, of whom one had hepatocellular carcinoma and two had cutaneous melanoma. The purpose of peripheral TCRbeta sequencing was to test whether ivuxolimab changed TCR sequence diversity and led to clonal T-cell expansion. The paper reports the monotherapy dose-escalation portion (N = 52 patients) of the phase I ivuxolimab trial.

For sequencing of the TCRbeta CDR3 region, genomic DNA was extracted from the sorted cells. The immunoSEQ Assay was used for sequencing of TCRbeta CDR3 regions. Sourced from immuneACCESS, this table was stored by TCRdb with only in-frame sequences that have V and J called. A share of the clones is absent; for the studies checked, an unresolved V gene accounts for under half, and the remainder has no known explanation. This sample has about 69,000 clones in its table, and approximately 89% of those were observed once. The ten largest account for less than 0.3% of the sample. From the cysteine through the phenylalanine, the CDR3 covers 15 amino acids. Only CDR3 DNA remains: 45 bases, in frame from the first base. Looking up the germline V gene yields CDR1 LGHNA and CDR2 YNFKEQ. The germline V and J ends show losses of 4 bases and 4 bases respectively, and no gene match explains 4 bases of the junction.

The trial excluded patients who had a history of autoimmune disease or who were on systemic immunosuppression. In every dose cohort, peripheral blood was drawn for TCR sequencing at baseline, cycle 4 day 1, and cycle 7 day 1. Samples came from an open-label, multicenter, first-in-human phase I dose-escalation trial of ivuxolimab. The trial enrolled adults with locally advanced or metastatic head and neck squamous cell, hepatocellular, melanoma or renal cell carcinoma. Before TCR sequencing, CD4+ T cells and CD8+ T cells were sorted from peripheral blood as separate populations. Concerning this clone itself: Its antigen remains undetermined. Qualities for individual bases were not recorded, and no much larger clone is one base off.

On the study overall, not on this receptor specifically: On average, CD8+ T cells showed more expanded clones than CD4+ T cells after ivuxolimab. Low levels of normalized T-cell clonal expansion were also seen in some patients who did not respond. Antigen specificity was not determined for the clonally expanded peripheral T cells. At doses of 0.1 to 3.0 mg/kg, clonal expansion of both CD4+ and CD8+ blood T cells was observed from baseline to week 6. In the 0.1-3.0 mg/kg groups, partial responders had among the lowest normalized peripheral clonal expansion, particularly in CD8+ T cells.

The rearrangement combines TRBV4-2 with TRBJ2-1; TRBD2 agrees with 10 junctional bases. The sequence was obtained from an adult with an advanced solid tumor such as melanoma, head and neck, liver or kidney cancer. The sample here was CD4+ or CD8+ T cells sorted from blood, taken in a trial of the OX40 agonist ivuxolimab. Read as DNA, the sequence is TGTGCCAGCAGCCCCGTAGCGGGGGGATACAATGAGCAGTTCTTC. It is translated as CASSPVAGGYNEQFF.